The next 20 T cell receptor beta chains were all read from a single sample in a study of PD-L1 blockade in urothelial cancer. Sequencing was performed with immunoSEQ multiplex PCR; in TCRdb, only in-frame clones are kept and a portion is missing. The data hold some 80,000 clones, with roughly 90% observed a single time. The sequences come from PBMCs, collected around atezolizumab (anti-PD-L1) treatment. These TCRs come from a woman in her 70s with urothelial cancer.

The chain couples TRBV7-9 to TRBJ1-5; D gene ambiguous. Trimming took 1 base from V and 2 from J, leaving 9 bases between them. The CDR3 covers 15 residues. In germline, CDR1 is SEHNR, CDR2 FQNEAQ (reference sequence). CDR3 residues: CASSLGQRGNQPQHF. The CDR3 nucleotides read TGTGCCAGCAGCTTAGGGCAGAGGGGCAATCAGCCCCAGCATTTT.

J is TRBJ1-6 and V is TRBV30; D possibly corresponds to TRBD1 (6 bases). With 3 bases removed from V and 7 bases from J, the gap between germline ends came to 19 bases. This CDR3 comprises 16 residues. Germline V gene sequence: CDR1 GTSNPN, CDR2 SVGIG (reference sequence). The DNA of the CDR3 is TGTGCCTGGAGCCGTGCGGGAGACAGGCGGAATTCACCCCTCCACTTT. Its protein product is CAWSRAGDRRNSPLHF. Full variable domain (missing parts from reference TRBV30 and TRBJ1-6): SQTIHQWPATLVQPVGSPLSLECTVEGTSNPNLYWYRQAAGRGLQLLFYSVGIGQISSEVPQNLSASRPQDRQFILSSKKLLLSDSGFYLCAWSRAGDRRNSPLHFGNGTRLTVT.

The chain combines TRBV5-6 with TRBJ2-6; no definite D call. The CDR3 length is 15 residues. Deletions cut 2 bases from V and 1 base from J, with 7 bases between. Germline CDR1 and CDR2: SGHDT and YYEEEE. CDR3 in amino acids: CASSFGYSGANVLTF. The CDR3 nucleotides read TGTGCCAGCAGCTTCGGTTATTCTGGGGCCAACGTCCTGACTTTC.

The chain has TRBV29-1 and TRBJ1-2, with 12 bases identical to TRBD1. Trimming at V came to 6 bases and at J to 8 bases, leaving 13 bases not matched to a gene. Germline V gene sequence: CDR1 SQVTM, CDR2 ANQGSEA. This CDR3 comprises 15 residues. The CDR3 DNA follows: TGCAGCGTCCCCAAGGGGGGACAGGGGGCGTGGGGCTACACCTTC. Translated: CSVPKGGQGAWGYTF.

The chain is built from TRBV15 and TRBJ2-5; TRBD2 aligns across 12 bases. The germline V gene encodes CDR1 LNHNV and CDR2 YYDKDF (reference sequence). V shed 2 bases and J 3 bases; nucleotides not matched to a gene: 1. The CDR3 is 15 amino acids. The CDR3 bases are TGTGCCACCAGCAGAAGGACTAGCGGGAAAGAGACCCAGTACTTC. Translating it yields CATSRRTSGKETQYF.

The chain employs TRBV7-9 and TRBJ1-1; D might be TRBD1 (6 bases). The CDR3 runs to 15 residues. Germline CDR1 and CDR2: SEHNR and FQNEAQ (reference sequence). Trimming pared 4 bases from V and 5 bases from J, leaving 17 bases between. CDR3 in amino acids: CASSYVDRPGTEAFF. Written as DNA, the CDR3 is TGTGCCAGCAGCTATGTGGACAGACCGGGGACTGAAGCTTTCTTT. Drawing the rest from reference TRBV7-9 and TRBJ1-1, the complete variable domain is DTGVSQNPRHKITKRGQNVTFRCDPISEHNRLYWYRQTLGQGPEFLTYFQNEAQLEKSRLLSDRFSAERPKGSFSTLEIQRTEQGDSAMYLCASSYVDRPGTEAFFGQGTRLTVV.

The V and J genes are TRBV27 and TRBJ2-1, with 10 bases that match TRBD2. The germline CDR1 and CDR2 sequences are MNHEY and SMNVEV (reference sequence). The CDR3 is 12 amino acids. V shed 2 bases, J shed 12 bases, and the junction held 1 base outside the gene matches. CDR3 in amino acids: CASSLSGRGQFF. The CDR3 coding sequence is TGTGCCAGCAGTTTAAGCGGGAGGGGGCAGTTCTTC.

This clone was seen more than once but under ten times. This chain links TRBV20-1 with TRBJ1-1; 8 positions agree with TRBD1. Trimming cost V 2 bases and J 8 bases; bases outside gene matches: 1. The germline V gene has CDR1 DFQATT and CDR2 SNEGSKA (reference sequence). The CDR3 is made up of 11 amino acids. In DNA, the CDR3 is TGCAGTGCTAGAAGACAGGGGGAAGCTTTCTTT. This gives the protein CSARRQGEAFF.

The gene calls are TRBV2 and TRBJ2-2; tentative D call: TRBD2 (6 bases). Germline CDR1 SNHLY, CDR2 FYNNEI. This CDR3 region has 15 residues. Trimming left V 5 bases short and J 5 bases short, with 15 bases between. The CDR3 DNA reads TGTGCCAGCAGTACCACCCGGGGAGGAACCGGGGAGCTGTTTTTT. Protein: CASSTTRGGTGELFF.

The J gene is TRBJ2-1, the V gene TRBV7-3, with D perhaps TRBD2 (5 bases). CDR1 SGHTA and CDR2 FQGTGA come from the germline V gene. Between the trimmed V and J ends, which lost 5 bases and 1 base, there was a span of 24 bases. The CDR3 contains 19 residues. The DNA of the CDR3 is TGTGCCAGCAGCCTACGCCCCCCAACAACTAGGCCTTCCTACAATGAGCAGTTCTTC. This translates into CASSLRPPTTRPSYNEQFF. Variable domain in full (rest from reference TRBV7-3 and TRBJ2-1): GAGVSQTPSNKVTEKGKYVELRCDPISGHTALYWYRQSLGQGPEFLIYFQGTGAADDSGLPNDRFFAVRPEGSVSTLKIQRTERGDSAVYLCASSLRPPTTRPSYNEQFFGPGTRLTVL.

This chain connects TRBV6-5 to TRBJ2-7; 8 bases align to TRBD2. The CDR3 runs 15 residues. The ends lost 1 base at V and 1 base at J; junction bases unmatched: 3. Germline CDR1 MNHEY, CDR2 SVGAGI. CDR3: CASSYFGGASYEQYF. CDR3 bases: TGTGCCAGCAGTTACTTCGGGGGGGCGTCCTACGAGCAGTACTTC.

The rearrangement links TRBV19 to TRBJ2-3; 13 bases are shared with TRBD2. V lost 4 bases, J lost 4 bases, and 2 bases stayed unmatched. The germline V gene has CDR1 LNHDA and CDR2 SQIVND (reference sequence). The CDR3 is made up of 15 amino acids. The CDR3 nucleotides read TGTGCCAGTAGTAAAACTAGCGGGAGGGCAGATACGCAGTATTTT. This sequence encodes CASSKTSGRADTQYF.

The rearrangement uses TRBV19 and TRBJ1-3, with D possibly being TRBD1 (6 bases). Germline loops: CDR1 LNHDA, CDR2 SQIVND (reference sequence). There are 16 residues in the CDR3. Deletions cut 5 bases from V and 3 bases from J, with 17 bases between. This chain's CDR3 is CASSSTGNLGGNTIYF. CDR3 sequence (DNA): TGTGCCAGTAGTTCAACAGGGAATCTCGGTGGAAACACCATATATTTT.

This chain joins TRBV7-9 and TRBJ2-2, with 7 bases identical to TRBD2. This CDR3 region has 17 residues. V dropped 1 base and J dropped 0; count of bases not matched to a gene: 5. Germline V CDR1 and CDR2: SEHNR, FQNEAQ (reference sequence). This chain's CDR3 is CASSLGGGPANTGELFF. In DNA, the CDR3 is TGTGCCAGCAGCTTAGGGGGAGGGCCAGCGAACACCGGGGAGCTGTTTTTT.

The CDR3 sequence: CAISGSGLAGAEQFF. The CDR3 DNA reads TGTGCCATCAGTGGTTCGGGACTAGCGGGGGCCGAGCAGTTCTTC. The V and J genes are TRBV10-3 and TRBJ2-1; 14 positions agree with TRBD2. This CDR3 comprises 15 residues. V lost 4 bases and J lost 10; bases outside the gene matches: 6. Germline V CDR1 and CDR2: ENHRY, SYGVKD.

The chain is built from TRBV4-1 and TRBJ2-7; 7 bases agree with TRBD1. Germline CDR1 reads MGHRA; CDR2 reads YSYEKL. The CDR3 has 15 residues. V trimming: 2 bases; J trimming: 3 bases; junction bases outside the gene matches: 7. The CDR3 bases are TGCGCCAGCAGCCAAAAGACAGGGTGGGTCTACGAGCAGTACTTC. This gives the protein CASSQKTGWVYEQYF.

This chain joins TRBV6-1 and TRBJ2-2, with 9 nucleotides matching TRBD1. J lost 4 bases, V lost 6 bases, and 6 bases had no gene match. Per germline, CDR1 MNHNS and CDR2 SASEGT. This CDR3 has 15 residues. CDR3 DNA: TGTGCCAGCAGGCGGGACAGGGTTCCCACCGGGGAGCTGTTTTTT. Its protein product is CASRRDRVPTGELFF.

The chain joins TRBV5-4 to TRBJ2-1, with D possibly being TRBD1 (8 bases). The CDR3 totals 16 residues. V was shortened by 4 bases and J by 3 bases, with 17 bases between the two germline ends. Germline V gene sequence: CDR1 SGHNT, CDR2 YYREEE (reference sequence). The CDR3 DNA follows: TGTGCCAGCAGCCTCGGGGGGACAGGAAGCTACAATGAGCAGTTCTTC. Its protein product is CASSLGGTGSYNEQFF.

The CDR3 loop is CAISESAGTDTEAFF. The CDR3 coding sequence is TGTGCCATCAGTGAGTCAGCGGGGACGGACACTGAAGCTTTCTTT. This chain links TRBV10-3 with TRBJ1-1; D is possibly TRBD1 (5 bases). The V end was cut by 0 bases, the J end by 3 bases, with 11 bases between. This CDR3 is built from 15 residues. Per the germline V gene, CDR1 is ENHRY and CDR2 is SYGVKD.

The gene calls are TRBV13 and TRBJ2-7, with a weak D call TRBD1 (6 bases). Trimming stripped 2 bases from V and 7 bases from J, with 12 bases between. CDR1 PRHDT and CDR2 FYEKMQ come from the germline V gene (reference sequence). The CDR3 is made up of 13 amino acids. DNA of the CDR3: TGTGCCAGCAGCTTAAACAGGGCGCGGGAGCAGTACTTC. It codes for CASSLNRAREQYF.